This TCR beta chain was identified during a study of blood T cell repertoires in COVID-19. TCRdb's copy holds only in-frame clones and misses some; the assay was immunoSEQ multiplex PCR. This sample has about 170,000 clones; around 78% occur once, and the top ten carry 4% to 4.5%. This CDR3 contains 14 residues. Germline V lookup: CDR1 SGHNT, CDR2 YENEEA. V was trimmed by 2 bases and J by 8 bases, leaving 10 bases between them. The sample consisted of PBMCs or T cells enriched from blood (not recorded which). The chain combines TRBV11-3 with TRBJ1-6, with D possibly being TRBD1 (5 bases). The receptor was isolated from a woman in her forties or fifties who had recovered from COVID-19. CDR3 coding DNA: TGTGCCAGCAGCTTAAGGGGTGCGGATTCACCCCTCCACTTT. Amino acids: CASSLRGADSPLHF. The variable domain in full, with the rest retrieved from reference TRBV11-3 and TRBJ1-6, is EAGVVQSPRYKIIEKKQPVAFWCNPISGHNTLYWYLQNLGQGPELLIRYENEEAVDDSQLPKDRFSAERLKGVDSTLKIQPAELGDSAVYLCASSLRGADSPLHFGNGTRLTVT.